The rows below give T cell receptor beta chains drawn from one sample of a study of regulatory T cells in long-lasting Graves disease. A single record per CDR3 protein comes from TCRdb applying MiXCR to the multiplex PCR reads. The table has hundreds of thousands of distinct CDR3 sequences, 20% seen once. Specimen: peripheral blood mononuclear cells (PBMCs), collected when the disease was refractory, from a patient treated with antithyroid drugs. The source is a female donor with Graves disease. CDR3s include the opening cysteine and the closing phenylalanine or tryptophan.

TRBJ1-4,TRBV27,CASSSYETRNEKLFF
TRBJ2-2,TRBV6-9,CASSYPEGLYTGELFF
TRBJ2-1,TRBV2,CASSETGGRGEQFF
TRBJ2-7,TRBV6-2/TRBV6-3,CASRSDGVSYEQYF
TRBJ1-2,TRBV6-2/TRBV6-3,CASSYSETNYGYTF
TRBJ1-4,TRBV28,CASGRGNEKLFF
TRBJ2-1,TRBV12-3/TRBV12-4,CASSLELAGGDEQFF
TRBJ2-6,TRBV4-1,CASSPPGVPANVLTF
TRBJ2-7,TRBV7-2,CASSLQGTYEQYF
TRBJ2-5,TRBV6-5,CASSSLAGSETQYF
TRBJ2-2,TRBV11-2,CASSPGETGELFF